The 10 T cell receptor beta chains below were found in one sample sequenced in a study of cytomegalovirus exposure and HLA in healthy donors. The PCR employed 60 Vbeta primers together with 13 Jbeta primers. Sequencing was performed with immunoSEQ multiplex PCR; in TCRdb, only in-frame clones are kept and a portion is missing. The data contain some 100,000 clones, less than 65% of them singletons. Sample: PBMCs. Source of these receptors: a woman aged 25 to 45 in good health and CMV-seropositive.

The chain has TRBV7-2 and TRBJ2-7; D is unclear. The CDR3 extends over 13 amino acids. V was pared by 1 base and J by 0 bases, with 4 bases between. The germline CDR1 and CDR2 sequences are SGHTA and FQGNSA. The CDR3 DNA reads as TGTGCCAGCAGCTTAGGCGACTCCTACGAGCAGTACTTC. It codes for CASSLGDSYEQYF.

The chain combines TRBV27 with TRBJ2-1; tentative D call: TRBD2 (5 bases). This CDR3 contains 15 residues. Germline V gives CDR1 MNHEY, CDR2 SMNVEV (reference sequence). V was cut by 7 bases and J by 0 bases, with 13 bases left in between. CDR3 coding DNA: TGTGCCAGCAACACTTACGCGGGCTCCTACAATGAGCAGTTCTTC. Translated: CASNTYAGSYNEQFF.

This clone has a handful of counts. The CDR3 is CASRLSGNTEAFF. The DNA of the CDR3 is TGTGCCAGCAGGTTATCGGGGAACACTGAAGCTTTCTTT. This chain connects TRBV6-5 to TRBJ1-1, with D hard to call. Between the trimmed V and J ends, which lost 6 bases and 1 base, there was a span of 9 bases. The CDR3 loop spans 13 amino acids. Germline V gives CDR1 MNHEY, CDR2 SVGAGI.

The table lists this clone with a few counts. The genes are TRBV6-6 and TRBJ2-1, with 7 bases identical to TRBD2. This CDR3 contains 14 residues. CDR1 and CDR2 (germline): MNHNY, SVGAGI (reference sequence). With V trimmed by 5 bases and J by 8 bases, 9 bases remained unmatched. The CDR3 spells CASSPGGSRDEQFF. The CDR3 DNA sequence: TGTGCCAGCAGTCCCGGGGGGTCACGAGATGAGCAGTTCTTC.

The chain couples TRBV13 to TRBJ1-3, with D hard to call. Trimming took off 0 bases at V and 0 bases at J, with 9 bases between the two ends. Germline loops: CDR1 PRHDT, CDR2 FYEKMQ (reference sequence). The CDR3 is made up of 16 amino acids. CDR3 sequence: CASSLGGRFSGNTIYF. CDR3 nucleotides: TGTGCCAGCAGCTTAGGTGGCAGATTCTCTGGAAACACCATATATTTT.

The chain is built from TRBV5-1 and TRBJ2-2, with 10 bases matching TRBD2. The CDR3 spans 16 residues. The V segment lost 3 bases and the J segment 5 bases; nucleotides outside the gene matches: 7. Germline V gene sequence: CDR1 SGHRS, CDR2 YFSETQ. The CDR3, as DNA: TGCGCCAGCAGCTCGTCACTAGCGGGGAAAACCGGGGAGCTGTTTTTT. It codes for CASSSSLAGKTGELFF.

The chain couples TRBV6-1 to TRBJ2-7, with no clear D. The CDR3 has 17 amino acids. V dropped 1 base and J dropped 4 bases, with 20 bases sitting between them. Germline V gives CDR1 MNHNS, CDR2 SASEGT. CDR3 residues: CASSEDGRSSYYYEQYF. In DNA form, the CDR3 reads TGTGCCAGCAGTGAAGATGGGCGCTCTTCGTATTATTACGAGCAGTACTTC.

This chain uses TRBV5-4 with TRBJ2-1; maybe TRBD2 (5 bases). Germline-derived CDR1 and CDR2 are SGHNT and YYREEE (reference sequence). The CDR3 consists of 16 residues. V gave up 4 bases and J gave up 6 bases, with 20 bases separating them. The CDR3 spells CASSPRTFSASNEQFF. The CDR3 bases are TGTGCCAGCAGCCCCCGGACTTTCTCGGCCTCCAATGAGCAGTTCTTC. Combining the CDR3 with reference TRBV5-4 and TRBJ2-1 gives the whole variable domain ETGVTQSPTHLIKTRGQQVTLRCSSQSGHNTVSWYQQALGQGPQFIFQYYREEENGRGNFPPRFSGLQFPNYSSELNVNALELDDSALYLCASSPRTFSASNEQFFGPGTRLTVL.

The chain joins TRBV7-6 to TRBJ2-7, with 9 bases matching TRBD1. This CDR3 has 18 residues. The germline CDR1 and CDR2 sequences are SGHVS and FNYEAQ. J lost 1 base, V lost 0 bases, and 10 bases had no gene match. CDR3: CASSLARSTGTGSYEQYF. CDR3 DNA sequence: TGTGCCAGCAGCTTAGCGCGGTCCACCGGGACAGGGTCCTACGAGCAGTACTTC.

The CDR3 loop reads CASSARQGSGNTEAFF. The CDR3, as DNA: TGTGCCAGCAGCGCCAGACAGGGAAGTGGAAACACTGAAGCTTTCTTT. The genes are TRBV9 and TRBJ1-1; 7 nucleotides match TRBD1. This CDR3 is built from 16 residues. Germline V gives CDR1 SGDLS, CDR2 YYNGEE. Germline trimming cut 3 bases from V and 2 bases from J; bases unmatched to any gene: 10.